The next 7 T cell receptor beta chains were all read from a single sample in a study of shared clonotypes between healthy human individuals. Only in-frame clones appear in the TCRdb table, and some are missing; sequencing was by immunoSEQ multiplex PCR. The sample yields approximately 2.5 million clones, more than 90% seen once. Material: naive CD4+ T cells sorted from blood. Subset specified: CD45RA+ positively selected. These receptors all stem from a man between 18 and 35 years old in good health.

This clone was recorded only once. J is TRBJ1-1 and V is TRBV6-6, with 7 bases identical to TRBD1. Germline values: CDR1 MNHNY, CDR2 SVGAGI (reference sequence). The CDR3 runs to 15 residues. V shed 0 bases, J shed 5 bases, and the junction held 6 bases outside the gene matches. The DNA for the CDR3 is TGTGCCAGCAGTTACTCTAGCAGGGGGGGTACTGAAGCTTTCTTT. Its protein product is CASSYSSRGGTEAFF.

As regards this clone: The same CDR3 arises from other DNA sequences in this sample as well. The CDR3 bases are TGCGCCAGCAGCTTTAGCGAGACCCAGTACTTC. This gives the protein CASSFSETQYF. The chain couples TRBV5-1 to TRBJ2-5; D is unclear. The CDR3 covers 11 residues. Germline V gives CDR1 SGHRS, CDR2 YFSETQ. V lost 2 bases and J 5 bases, leaving 4 bases between the germline ends.

J is TRBJ2-7 and V is TRBV14; D possibly corresponds to TRBD1 (5 bases). The CDR3 covers 14 residues. Trimming removed 4 bases at V and 2 bases at J, with 12 bases between. Germline-derived CDR1 and CDR2 are SGHDN and FVKESK. CDR3 loop: CASSRGQFAYEQYF. The CDR3 coding sequence is TGTGCCAGCAGCCGTGGACAATTTGCCTACGAGCAGTACTTC.

The chain joins TRBV30 to TRBJ1-2, with 7 bases matching TRBD1. The germline V gene encodes CDR1 GTSNPN and CDR2 SVGIG (reference sequence). The CDR3 sequence is 13 residues long. The trim removed 4 bases at V and 3 bases at J, leaving 5 bases unmatched. The CDR3 here is CAWTDGTDYGYTF. The CDR3 DNA reads TGTGCCTGGACGGACGGGACAGACTATGGCTACACCTTC. Full variable domain (rest looked up from reference TRBV30 and TRBJ1-2): SQTIHQWPATLVQPVGSPLSLECTVEGTSNPNLYWYRQAAGRGLQLLFYSVGIGQISSEVPQNLSASRPQDRQFILSSKKLLLSDSGFYLCAWTDGTDYGYTFGSGTRLTVV.

V gene TRBV4-1 combines with J gene TRBJ2-2; D gene uncertain. Between the trimmed V and J ends, which lost 0 bases and 5 bases, there was a span of 10 bases. CDR1 and CDR2 from the germline V gene are MGHRA and YSYEKL. The CDR3 length is 15 residues. CDR3 bases: TGCGCCAGCAGCCAAGATCGTGTGAAAACCGGGGAGCTGTTTTTT. This gives the protein CASSQDRVKTGELFF.

The rearrangement uses TRBV28 and TRBJ2-5; D is perhaps TRBD1 (5 bases). This CDR3 is 14 amino acids long. Germline CDR1 MDHEN, CDR2 SYDVKM. Trimming removed 6 bases from V and 3 bases from J, with 14 bases in between. The CDR3 here is CASRPIQGKETQYF. CDR3 DNA: TGTGCCAGCAGACCGATTCAGGGAAAAGAGACCCAGTACTTC. Full variable domain (missing parts from reference TRBV28 and TRBJ2-5): DVKVTQSSRYLVKRTGEKVFLECVQDMDHENMFWYRQDPGLGLRLIYFSYDVKMKEKGDIPEGYSVSREKKERFSLILESASTNQTSMYLCASRPIQGKETQYFGPGTRLLVL.

With respect to this clone: Other nucleotide sequences in the sample specify the same CDR3. The J gene is TRBJ2-2, the V gene TRBV7-2; D assignment may be TRBD1 or TRBD2 (5 bases each). CDR1 and CDR2 from the germline V gene are SGHTA and FQGNSA. CDR3 length: 15 amino acids. Between the trimmed V and J ends, which lost 1 base and 0 bases, there was a span of 6 bases. CDR3 amino acids: CASSLGGANTGELFF. The DNA for the CDR3 is TGTGCCAGCAGCTTAGGAGGGGCGAACACCGGGGAGCTGTTTTTT.